One and the same sample provided the 10 T cell receptor beta chains below, sequenced in a study of T cells after yellow fever vaccination. A single record per CDR3 protein comes from TCRdb applying MiXCR to the 5' RACE reads. The sample has almost 600,000 distinct CDR3 sequences; 13% are singletons. This sample comprised PBMCs, obtained on the day of the yellow fever booster vaccination. The receptors were sampled from a man between 25 and 39 years old who received the YFV17D yellow fever vaccine.

The chain carries TRBV6-5 and TRBJ2-7, with unresolved D. The CDR3 covers 13 residues. Germline lookup yields CDR1 MNHEY and CDR2 SVGAGI. V lost 2 bases and J 1 base, leaving 6 bases between the germline ends. CDR3 sequence reads: CASSYIESYEQYF. DNA for the CDR3: TGTGCCAGCAGTTACATAGAATCCTACGAGCAGTACTTC.

The genes are TRBV28 and TRBJ2-1; possible D gene TRBD2, 6 bases. V was pared by 8 bases and J by 6 bases, with 20 bases between. Germline loops: CDR1 MDHEN, CDR2 SYDVKM. This CDR3 comprises 15 residues. CDR3: CASQMGSAGGNEQFF. For the CDR3, the DNA is TGTGCCAGCCAAATGGGGAGCGCCGGGGGCAATGAGCAGTTCTTC. The whole variable domain, filled in from reference TRBV28 and TRBJ2-1, reads DVKVTQSSRYLVKRTGEKVFLECVQDMDHENMFWYRQDPGLGLRLIYFSYDVKMKEKGDIPEGYSVSREKKERFSLILESASTNQTSMYLCASQMGSAGGNEQFFGPGTRLTVL.

This clonotype was detected a few times. The chain is built from TRBV2 and TRBJ1-2; the D is unclear. There are 14 residues in the CDR3. V lost 4 bases to trimming and J lost 2 bases, with 11 bases between them. CDR1 is SNHLY, CDR2 FYNNEI, per germline. DNA for the CDR3: TGTGCCAGCAGTGGCGGGGTGATAAACTATGGCTACACCTTC. This gives the protein CASSGGVINYGYTF.

Many counts were recorded for this clonotype. The rearrangement uses TRBV6-1 and TRBJ2-1; 14 nucleotides match TRBD2. The trim removed 5 bases at V and 7 bases at J, leaving 4 bases unmatched. The germline V gene has CDR1 MNHNS and CDR2 SASEGT. The CDR3 runs 15 residues. The CDR3 bases are TGTGCCAGCAGTCCCGGGACTAGCGGGAGAAATGAGCAGTTCTTC. This encodes CASSPGTSGRNEQFF.

The chain is built from TRBV5-1 and TRBJ2-5, with D possibly matching TRBD2 (5 bases). Germline CDR1 and CDR2: SGHRS and YFSETQ. V was pared by 8 bases and J by 5 bases, with 19 bases between. This CDR3 has 14 amino acids. CDR3 sequence: CASNRGEGMETQYF. The DNA of the CDR3 is TGCGCCAGTAACCGAGGAGAGGGAATGGAGACCCAGTACTTC.

This clonotype was seen only a few times. The rearrangement joins TRBV29-1 to TRBJ1-1; tentative D call: TRBD1 (5 bases). V was shortened by 5 bases and J by 1 base, with 14 bases between the two germline ends. The CDR3 length is 14 residues. The germline V gene encodes CDR1 SQVTM and CDR2 ANQGSEA. Written as DNA, the CDR3 is TGCAGCGTTCCGAAAGGGGCTTCGAACACTGAAGCTTTCTTT. Translating it yields CSVPKGASNTEAFF. The variable domain in full, completed from reference TRBV29-1 and TRBJ1-1, reads SAVISQKPSRDICQRGTSLTIQCQVDSQVTMMFWYRQQPGQSLTLIATANQGSEATYESGFVIDKFPISRPNLTFSTLTVSNMSPEDSSIYLCSVPKGASNTEAFFGQGTRLTVV.

The chain links TRBV29-1 to TRBJ1-2, with a weak D call TRBD1 (5 bases). CDR1 and CDR2 from the germline V gene are SQVTM and ANQGSEA. V gave up 2 bases and J gave up 8 bases, with 12 bases separating them. The CDR3 is 12 residues long. CDR3 in DNA: TGCAGCGTTGAAACGGGGCCCGGCGGCTACACCTTC. Protein sequence: CSVETGPGGYTF. The variable domain in full, with the rest retrieved from reference TRBV29-1 and TRBJ1-2, is SAVISQKPSRDICQRGTSLTIQCQVDSQVTMMFWYRQQPGQSLTLIATANQGSEATYESGFVIDKFPISRPNLTFSTLTVSNMSPEDSSIYLCSVETGPGGYTFGSGTRLTVV.

J is TRBJ2-1 and V is TRBV19; a weak D match, TRBD2 (6 bases). Trimming shortened V by 5 bases and J by 4 bases, and 15 bases separated the two germline ends. The CDR3 is made up of 15 amino acids. CDR1 and CDR2 from the germline V gene are LNHDA and SQIVND (reference sequence). The CDR3 loop is CASSWRDLTYNEQFF. The CDR3 nucleotides are TGTGCCAGTAGTTGGCGGGACTTGACATACAATGAGCAGTTCTTC.

The gene calls are TRBV7-8 and TRBJ2-1; D is possibly TRBD1 (6 bases). The CDR3 totals 15 residues. Trimming pared 2 bases from V and 8 bases from J, leaving 16 bases between. Per germline, CDR1 SGHVS and CDR2 FQNEAQ. For the CDR3, the DNA is TGTGCCAGCAGCTTATCCCCAGGGGATGCCCATGAGCAGTTCTTC. This translates into CASSLSPGDAHEQFF.

V usage is TRBV6-1 and J usage is TRBJ2-1, with 12 bases fitting TRBD2. The germline V gene has CDR1 MNHNS and CDR2 SASEGT. The trim removed 6 bases at V and 10 bases at J, leaving 7 bases unmatched. CDR3 length equals 14 residues. CDR3 amino acids: CASRETSGSREQFF. The CDR3 bases are TGTGCCAGCAGGGAGACTAGCGGGAGTCGCGAGCAGTTCTTC.